This entry lists 11 T cell receptor beta chains sequenced from one sample in a study of blood T cell repertoires in COVID-19. Profiling relied on immunoSEQ multiplex PCR, and the TCRdb table lists in-frame clones only, not all of them. Among 300,000 or so clones listed, 87% were seen once. Sequences were obtained from peripheral blood. The receptors were sampled from a woman aged 40 to 50 who had recovered from COVID-19.

Comments on this clone: The junction departs from germline at one end; a sequencing error may be responsible. The rearrangement uses TRBV7-7 and TRBJ2-5, with 8 bases aligning to TRBD1. The CDR3 consists of 13 residues. Germline loops: CDR1 SSHAT, CDR2 FNYEAQ (reference sequence). The CDR3 sequence is CASRKTGAETQYF. CDR3 DNA sequence: TGTGCTAGCAGGAAGACAGGGGCTGAGACCCAGTACTTC. The full variable domain, in which reference TRBV7-7 and TRBJ2-5 provide the parts outside the CDR3, is GAGVSQSPRYKVTKRGQDVTLRCDPISSHATLYWYQQALGQGPEFLTYFNYEAQPDKSGLPSDRFSAERPEGSISTLTIQRTEQRDSAMYRCASRKTGAETQYFGPGTRLLVL.

This clone was detected once. V is TRBV9 and J is TRBJ1-2; a weak D match, TRBD1 (5 bases). The CDR3 consists of 17 residues. Germline V lookup: CDR1 SGDLS, CDR2 YYNGEE. V was trimmed by 3 bases and J by 6 bases, leaving 24 bases between them. The CDR3 loop reads CASSEPLVFREEDGYTF. CDR3 sequence (DNA): TGTGCCAGCAGCGAGCCCTTGGTATTCAGGGAAGAAGATGGCTACACCTTC.

This clone was picked up one time. The chain recombines TRBV6-1 with TRBJ2-7; D is possibly TRBD2 (6 bases). The V end was cut by 0 bases, the J end by 3 bases, with 9 bases between. Per germline, CDR1 MNHNS and CDR2 SASEGT. The CDR3 length is 14 residues. CDR3 in DNA: TGTGCCAGCAGTGAAGCCGGGGGAGTCTACGAGCAGTACTTC. It yields the protein CASSEAGGVYEQYF.

As to this clone: The germline gene is not matched at one end of the junction; a read error may be the cause. The chain couples TRBV9 to TRBJ2-2, with 9 bases aligning to TRBD1. Germline loops: CDR1 SGDLS, CDR2 YYNGEE. The CDR3 contains 17 residues. The CDR3 reads CASSPGGTGTNAGELFF. In DNA form, the CDR3 reads TGCGCCAGCAGCCCGGGTGGGACAGGGACGAACGCCGGGGAGCTGTTTTTT. Filled out from reference TRBV9 and TRBJ2-2, the complete variable domain reads DSGVTQTPKHLITATGQRVTLRCSPRSGDLSVYWYQQSLDQGLQFLIQYYNGEERAKGNILERFSAQQFPDLHSELNLSSLELGDSALYFCASSPGGTGTNAGELFFGEGSRLTVL.

The gene calls are TRBV5-4 and TRBJ2-7; tentative D call: TRBD1 (6 bases). V was clipped by 0 bases and J by 2 bases, with 12 bases between them. Germline V CDR1 and CDR2: SGHNT, YYREEE (reference sequence). CDR3 length: 15 residues. The CDR3 DNA reads TGTGCCAGCAGCTTGGAGGGACACCGGACCTACGAGCAGTACTTC. The encoded protein is CASSLEGHRTYEQYF.

The J gene is TRBJ2-1, the V gene TRBV7-9; 9 positions match TRBD2. The V gene end was trimmed by 4 bases and the J gene end by 3 bases; junction bases not matched to a gene: 7. This CDR3 spans 16 amino acids. CDR1 and CDR2 (germline): SEHNR, FQNEAQ (reference sequence). This CDR3 reads CASSSSLAGYYNEQFF. The CDR3 DNA reads TGTGCCAGCAGCTCCTCCCTAGCGGGGTACTACAATGAGCAGTTCTTC.

This chain uses TRBV29-1 with TRBJ2-3; maybe TRBD1 (6 bases). With 2 bases removed from V and 4 bases from J, the gap between germline ends came to 10 bases. CDR3 size: 13 residues. The germline gives CDR1 SQVTM, CDR2 ANQGSEA. The CDR3 nucleotides are TGCAGCGTTGAACGGACAGCGGCAGATACGCAGTATTTT. It specifies CSVERTAADTQYF.

This clone was observed once. This chain connects TRBV7-9 to TRBJ1-5, with unresolved D. The V and J ends lost 1 base and 5 bases respectively, with 12 bases between them. Germline CDR1 and CDR2: SEHNR and FQNEAQ (reference sequence). This CDR3 has 15 amino acids. This chain's CDR3 is CASSLGVRYDQPQHF. DNA of the CDR3: TGTGCCAGCAGCTTAGGTGTCAGGTACGATCAGCCCCAGCATTTT. The whole variable domain, filled in from reference TRBV7-9 and TRBJ1-5, reads DTGVSQNPRHKITKRGQNVTFRCDPISEHNRLYWYRQTLGQGPEFLTYFQNEAQLEKSRLLSDRFSAERPKGSFSTLEIQRTEQGDSAMYLCASSLGVRYDQPQHFGDGTRLSIL.

The rearrangement uses TRBV29-1 and TRBJ2-3; TRBD1 is a possible D gene (5 bases). V was clipped by 4 bases and J by 2 bases, with 10 bases between them. The V gene's germline CDR1 is SQVTM and CDR2 ANQGSEA. The CDR3 has 13 amino acids. CDR3 bases: TGCAGCGTTGGGGTAGGGGCCACAGATACGCAGTATTTT. It codes for CSVGVGATDTQYF.

The gene calls are TRBV15 and TRBJ2-7, with 10 nucleotides matching TRBD1. The germline gives CDR1 LNHNV, CDR2 YYDKDF (reference sequence). V was pared by 5 bases and J by 7 bases, with 8 bases of the junction left unmatched. The CDR3 is 14 residues long. This chain's CDR3 is CATSRGTGDEEQYF. CDR3 sequence (DNA): TGTGCCACCAGCCGCGGGACAGGGGATGAGGAGCAGTACTTC.

The genes are TRBV18 and TRBJ2-3; 10 bases agree with TRBD2. From germline, CDR1 is KGHSH and CDR2 LQKENI. V was pared by 1 base and J by 1 base, with 5 bases of the junction left unmatched. The CDR3 length is 17 residues. The CDR3 loop is CASSPLASGGRTDTQYF. Here the CDR3 DNA reads TGTGCCAGCTCACCACTTGCTAGCGGGGGCCGCACAGATACGCAGTATTTT.